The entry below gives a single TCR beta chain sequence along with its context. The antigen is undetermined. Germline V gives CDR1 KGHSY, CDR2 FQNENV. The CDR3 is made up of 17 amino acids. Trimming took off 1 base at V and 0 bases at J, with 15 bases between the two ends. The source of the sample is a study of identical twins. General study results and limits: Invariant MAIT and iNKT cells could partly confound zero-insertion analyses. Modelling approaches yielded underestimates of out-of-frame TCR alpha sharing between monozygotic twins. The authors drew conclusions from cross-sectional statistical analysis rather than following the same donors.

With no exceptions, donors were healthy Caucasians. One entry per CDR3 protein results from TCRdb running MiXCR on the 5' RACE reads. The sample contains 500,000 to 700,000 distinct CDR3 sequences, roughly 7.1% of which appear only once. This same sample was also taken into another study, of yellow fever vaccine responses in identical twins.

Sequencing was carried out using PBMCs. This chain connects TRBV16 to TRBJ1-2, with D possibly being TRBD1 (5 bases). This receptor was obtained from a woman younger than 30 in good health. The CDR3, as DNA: TGTGCCAGCAGCCAATTTCAGTGGACAACCACTAACTATGGCTACACCTTC. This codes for CASSQFQWTTTNYGYTF.